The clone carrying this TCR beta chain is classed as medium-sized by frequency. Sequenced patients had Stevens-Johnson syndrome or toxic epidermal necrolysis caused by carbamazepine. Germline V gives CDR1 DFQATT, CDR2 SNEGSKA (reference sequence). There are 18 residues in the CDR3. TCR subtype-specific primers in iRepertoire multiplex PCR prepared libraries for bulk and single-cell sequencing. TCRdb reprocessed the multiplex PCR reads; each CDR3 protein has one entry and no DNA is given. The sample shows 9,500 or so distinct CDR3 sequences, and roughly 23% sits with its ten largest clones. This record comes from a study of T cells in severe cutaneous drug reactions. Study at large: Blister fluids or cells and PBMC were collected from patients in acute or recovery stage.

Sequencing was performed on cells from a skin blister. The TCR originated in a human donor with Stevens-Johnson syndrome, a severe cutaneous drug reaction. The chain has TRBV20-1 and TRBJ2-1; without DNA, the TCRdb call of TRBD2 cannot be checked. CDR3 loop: CSAQRELRTSGIYNEQFF.